The text below deals with one TCR beta chain. V lost 4 bases to trimming and J lost 5 bases, with 10 bases between them. The CDR3 runs 13 residues. Germline CDR1 KGHDR, CDR2 SFDVKD. The repertoire was sequenced with immunoSEQ multiplex PCR; TCRdb's copy has only in-frame clones and lacks some. The table has about 120,000 clones, roughly four fifths seen once. This entry belongs to a study of blood T cell repertoires in COVID-19. Whole-study context: Donors in the United States, Italy and Spain gave samples during acute or convalescent COVID-19. PBMCs, B-cell-depleted T cells, or T cells were the source of the cDNA or gDNA that made up the material.

The chain is built from TRBV24-1 and TRBJ2-5, with D unresolved. This TCR derives from a human donor in a cohort sampled during active COVID-19. What was sequenced was peripheral blood. CDR3 DNA sequence: TGTGCCACCAGTGAGCCGTGGAGTGAGACCCAGTACTTC. It specifies CATSEPWSETQYF.